These 20 T cell receptor beta chains were all obtained from the same sample, sequenced in a study of radiotherapy plus CTLA-4 blockade in lung cancer. The table came from immunoSEQ multiplex PCR; TCRdb's copy has only in-frame clones and leaves some out. The sample consists of about 30,000 clones, 75% to 85% of them appearing once. The specimen was peripheral blood, collected from a patient treated with radiotherapy plus ipilimumab. The receptor set was obtained from a human donor with non-small cell lung cancer that progressed on radiotherapy plus ipilimumab.

The V gene is TRBV6-5, the J gene TRBJ1-4, with 9 bases that match TRBD1. The V and J ends lost 6 bases and 7 bases, in that order; junction bases with no gene match: 6. This CDR3 region has 14 residues. The germline V gene encodes CDR1 MNHEY and CDR2 SVGAGI. Here the CDR3 DNA reads TGTGCCAGCAGGCTACAGGGGGCGGGTGAAAAACTGTTTTTT. Amino acid sequence: CASRLQGAGEKLFF.

The V and J genes are TRBV2 and TRBJ2-6; TRBD1 matches 8 bases. The V gene's germline CDR1 is SNHLY and CDR2 FYNNEI. This CDR3 contains 16 residues. V lost 4 bases, J lost 1 base, and 3 bases stayed unmatched. The CDR3 spells CASSGYRGSGANVLTF. The CDR3 nucleotides are TGTGCCAGCAGTGGGTACAGGGGGTCTGGGGCCAACGTCCTGACTTTC. The entire variable domain, with the rest obtained from reference TRBV2 and TRBJ2-6, is as follows: EPEVTQTPSHQVTQMGQEVILRCVPISNHLYFYWYRQILGQKVEFLVSFYNNEISEKSEIFDDQFSVERPDGSNFTLKIRSTKLEDSAMYFCASSGYRGSGANVLTFGAGSRLTVL.

This chain connects TRBV2 to TRBJ2-5; 11 bases are shared with TRBD2. From germline, CDR1 is SNHLY and CDR2 FYNNEI. The CDR3 sequence is 16 residues long. With 3 bases clipped from V and 5 bases from J, the junction kept 8 bases outside the gene matches. The CDR3 DNA sequence: TGTGCCAGCAGTGAGAAACCGGGACTAGCGGCGGAGACCCAGTACTTC. Residues: CASSEKPGLAAETQYF.

The chain carries TRBV11-2 and TRBJ2-3, with D possibly TRBD1 on 6 matching bases. V lost 5 bases to trimming and J lost 4 bases, with 13 bases between them. This CDR3 spans 14 amino acids. Looked up from germline, CDR1 is SGHAT and CDR2 is FQNNGV. CDR3 coding DNA: TGTGCCAGCAGCCCCGGCGAGGGGGCAGATACGCAGTATTTT. Translating gives CASSPGEGADTQYF.

In DNA form, the CDR3 reads TGTGCCAGCAGTACGACCGTGGGTGGCTACACCTTC. The encoded protein is CASSTTVGGYTF. This sequence joins TRBV6-5 and TRBJ1-2; D unclear. The CDR3 sequence is 12 residues long. V gave up 5 bases and J gave up 7 bases, with 11 bases separating them. Germline V lookup: CDR1 MNHEY, CDR2 SVGAGI.

This chain connects TRBV2 to TRBJ1-4; a weak D match, TRBD1 (6 bases). The germline gives CDR1 SNHLY, CDR2 FYNNEI. Trimming took off 2 bases at V and 8 bases at J, with 12 bases between the two ends. The CDR3 totals 14 residues. The CDR3 reads CASSENRDDEKLFF. DNA for the CDR3: TGTGCCAGCAGTGAAAACAGGGACGACGAAAAACTGTTTTTT.

The chain combines TRBV4-2 with TRBJ2-1; 7 bases are a match to TRBD2. Germline assignment: CDR1 LGHNA and CDR2 YNFKEQ. Trimming cost V 0 bases and J 0 bases; bases outside gene matches: 5. CDR3 length: 17 amino acids. CDR3 in amino acids: CASSQDGGEGSYNEQFF. The DNA of the CDR3 is TGTGCCAGCAGCCAAGATGGAGGGGAGGGCTCCTACAATGAGCAGTTCTTC.

This chain links TRBV4-1 with TRBJ2-1, with 10 bases fitting TRBD1. Germline CDR1 and CDR2: MGHRA and YSYEKL. The CDR3 is made up of 16 amino acids. Trimming at V came to 3 bases and at J to 7 bases, leaving 9 bases not matched to a gene. In nucleotides, the CDR3 is TGCGCCAGCAGCCATCCGCCCGGGACAGGGGAAAATGAGCAGTTCTTC. Translated, it gives CASSHPPGTGENEQFF.

This clone came up once. A junction end diverges from the germline sequence, so it may reflect a read error. Here the CDR3 reads CASNSGTSSSSEQYF. CDR3 DNA sequence: TGTGCCAGCAATTCGGGGACTAGTTCCTCCTCCGAGCAGTACTTC. The chain couples TRBV6-5 to TRBJ2-7, with 8 bases that match TRBD2. This CDR3 has 15 residues. Germline values: CDR1 MNHEY, CDR2 SVGAGI.

The chain uses TRBV4-1 and TRBJ2-7; D is tentatively TRBD1 or TRBD2 (5 bases each). Germline CDR1 is MGHRA and CDR2 is YSYEKL. CDR3 size: 14 residues. The ends were cut back, 1 base at V and 5 bases at J, with 12 bases in the middle. Here the CDR3 reads CASSQVEGTDEQYF. The DNA of the CDR3 is TGCGCCAGCAGCCAAGTTGAAGGGACCGACGAGCAGTACTTC.

The gene calls are TRBV28 and TRBJ2-1; TRBD2 matches at 7 bases. V trimming: 6 bases; J trimming: 0 bases; junction bases outside the gene matches: 17. This CDR3 region has 19 residues. Germline V gene lookup returns CDR1 MDHEN and CDR2 SYDVKM. CDR3 nucleotide sequence: TGTGCCAGCAGCCTAGCGGCAATATGGGGCGGCGACTCCTACAATGAGCAGTTCTTC. Protein product: CASSLAAIWGGDSYNEQFF.

V is TRBV9 and J is TRBJ2-5, with D unclear. The DNA matches TRBJ2-7 better at its end, which makes the J call doubtful. The length of the CDR3 is 12 residues. Germline CDR1 and CDR2: SGDLS and YYNGEE. The chain's CDR3 is CASSGSGYEQYF. The CDR3 DNA reads TGTGCCAGCAGCGGATCCGGCTACGAGCAGTACTTC.

This chain uses TRBV30 with TRBJ1-1; 9 positions agree with TRBD1. Germline V gives CDR1 GTSNPN, CDR2 SVGIG (reference sequence). V lost 7 bases and J lost 4; bases outside the gene matches: 7. The length of the CDR3 is 13 residues. The CDR3 bases are TGTGCCTACGAACGACAGGGGGGCACTGAAGCTTTCTTT. Amino acid sequence: CAYERQGGTEAFF.

The chain links TRBV28 to TRBJ1-5; TRBD1 aligns across 8 bases. The CDR3 consists of 15 residues. V gave up 4 bases and J gave up 3 bases; unmatched junction bases: 5. Germline values: CDR1 MDHEN, CDR2 SYDVKM. The CDR3 sequence: CASSYGDRNNQPQHF. CDR3 nucleotides: TGTGCCAGCAGTTACGGGGACAGGAACAATCAGCCCCAGCATTTT.

This clone was seen only once. The V gene is TRBV29-1, the J gene TRBJ2-5; either TRBD1 or TRBD2 may fit D (6 bases each). Germline CDR1 reads SQVTM; CDR2 reads ANQGSEA. Between the trimmed V and J ends, which lost 2 bases and 7 bases, there was a span of 26 bases. The CDR3 has 17 residues. The CDR3 here is CSVEMTSEGRGSWTQYF. CDR3 coding DNA: TGCAGCGTTGAAATGACTAGTGAGGGCAGGGGATCTTGGACCCAGTACTTC. The complete variable domain, with remaining parts taken from reference TRBV29-1 and TRBJ2-5, reads SAVISQKPSRDICQRGTSLTIQCQVDSQVTMMFWYRQQPGQSLTLIATANQGSEATYESGFVIDKFPISRPNLTFSTLTVSNMSPEDSSIYLCSVEMTSEGRGSWTQYFGPGTRLLVL.

The chain is built from TRBV28 and TRBJ1-2; TRBD1 matches at 10 bases. V trimming: 3 bases; J trimming: 3 bases; junction bases outside the gene matches: 1. The CDR3 totals 14 residues. In germline, CDR1 is MDHEN, CDR2 SYDVKM. The CDR3 reads CASSLTGGDYGYTF. The CDR3 bases are TGTGCCAGCAGTTTGACAGGGGGCGACTATGGCTACACCTTC.

The gene calls are TRBV19 and TRBJ2-5; D uncertain. CDR1 is LNHDA and CDR2 is SQIVND in the germline V gene (reference sequence). This CDR3 contains 15 residues. V lost 0 bases and J lost 2, with 10 bases in between. The CDR3 bases are TGTGCCAGTAGTATAGATTGGGTAAGACAAGAGACCCAGTACTTC. This encodes CASSIDWVRQETQYF.

In its sample, this clone was seen a few times. This chain links TRBV19 with TRBJ2-3; D uncertain. Germline-derived CDR1 and CDR2 are LNHDA and SQIVND (reference sequence). Trimming shortened V by 3 bases and J by 0 bases, and 10 bases separated the two germline ends. This CDR3 spans 15 amino acids. The CDR3 reads CASSIGITSTDTQYF. The CDR3 region has the DNA TGTGCCAGTAGTATTGGGATCACTAGCACAGATACGCAGTATTTT.

As DNA, the CDR3 is TGTGCCAGCAGTTGGGGGGGCATAAACGAGCAGTACTTC. Translating it yields CASSWGGINEQYF. The chain couples TRBV6-5 to TRBJ2-7; D possibly corresponds to TRBD2 (7 bases). The CDR3 is made up of 13 amino acids. With 4 bases removed from V and 5 bases from J, the gap between germline ends came to 12 bases. The germline gives CDR1 MNHEY, CDR2 SVGAGI.

The chain joins TRBV6-6 to TRBJ1-1; D perhaps matches TRBD1 (5 bases). This CDR3 has 12 amino acids. V was trimmed by 4 bases and J by 8 bases, leaving 11 bases between them. Germline values: CDR1 MNHNY, CDR2 SVGAGI (reference sequence). The CDR3 DNA reads TGTGCCAGCAGTTCCGTAGGGACCGAAGCTTTCTTT. It translates to CASSSVGTEAFF.